The entry below describes one T cell receptor beta chain. What it binds is not known. This specimen belongs to a study of regulatory T cells in long-lasting Graves disease. Study background: For a period under 3 months, newly diagnosed Graves' patients had taken antithyroid drugs. Overall study findings and caveats: Under persistent disease, TRBV28, TRBJ1-2 and TRBJ2-5 were used preferentially. Accuracy might have suffered from few samples.

In building TCR beta libraries, iRepertoire HTBI primers were used together with Arm-PCR of CDR3 regions. TCRdb re-analysed the multiplex PCR reads in MiXCR, keeping a single row per CDR3 protein. The sample shows a few hundred thousand distinct CDR3 sequences, 12% of them seen only once. The time point: newly diagnosed GD, antithyroid drugs for less than 3 months. PBMCs were the source of the RNA used for TCR sequencing. V gave up 0 bases and J gave up 0 bases; unmatched junction bases: 5. Germline V gene data show CDR1 as LGHNA and CDR2 as YNFKEQ. CDR3 size: 17 residues. These data were also reused for a study on T cells in Graves' hyperthyroidism and ophthalmopathy. That paper notes: Initially, a first-round RT-PCR of the TCR CDR3 employed the HTBI primer set.

This sample comprised peripheral blood mononuclear cells (PBMCs), obtained at new diagnosis, from a patient treated with antithyroid drugs. V is TRBV4-2 and J is TRBJ1-5; 7 nucleotides match TRBD1. This clonotype originated in a woman younger than 30 with Graves disease. CDR3 DNA: TGTGCCAGCAGCCAAGATCTTTGGGACAGTAGCAATCAGCCCCAGCATTTT. It encodes CASSQDLWDSSNQPQHF.